These 25 T cell receptor beta chains were all obtained from the same sample, sequenced in a study of identical twins. Using its own MiXCR run on the 5' RACE reads, TCRdb lists one record per CDR3 protein. The sample holds some 210,000 distinct CDR3 sequences; about a sixth are singletons and the top ten take around 40%. The same data also went into a second study, on T cells expressing NK-cell markers.

The source material was CD8+ T cells sorted from blood. Source of these receptors: a woman in her late teens or twenties in good health.

This chain joins TRBV3-1 and TRBJ2-7; the match to TRBD2 covers 12 bases. V lost 4 bases and J lost 0; bases outside the gene matches: 7. CDR1 and CDR2 from the germline V gene are LGHDT and YNNKEL (reference sequence). The CDR3 has 17 amino acids. The CDR3 is CASSLTSGGPSSYEQYF. CDR3 in DNA: TGTGCCAGCAGCCTCACTAGCGGGGGGCCGAGCTCCTACGAGCAGTACTTC.

This chain joins TRBV15 and TRBJ2-1, with 7 bases fitting TRBD2. There are 18 residues in the CDR3. The germline V gene has CDR1 LNHNV and CDR2 YYDKDF (reference sequence). V lost 1 base to trimming and J lost 0 bases; unmatched junction nucleotides: 9. Here the CDR3 DNA reads TGTGCCACCAGCAGAGTCCGGGCTAGCGGTAGCTCCTACAATGAGCAGTTCTTC. It yields the protein CATSRVRASGSSYNEQFF.

The CDR3 loop reads CASSSPSGGGKTEAFF. In nucleotides, the CDR3 is TGTGCCAGCAGCTCCCCATCGGGGGGGGGTAAGACTGAAGCTTTCTTT. V usage is TRBV7-9 and J usage is TRBJ1-1, with D tentatively TRBD1 (5 bases). Per germline, CDR1 SEHNR and CDR2 FQNEAQ (reference sequence). The CDR3 loop spans 16 amino acids. V was clipped by 4 bases and J by 5 bases, with 20 bases between them.

V and J are TRBV20-1 and TRBJ2-3; weak D call: TRBD2 (5 bases). CDR3 size: 14 residues. V was cut by 2 bases and J by 3 bases, with 12 bases left in between. The germline gives CDR1 DFQATT, CDR2 SNEGSKA (reference sequence). In DNA form, the CDR3 reads TGCAGTGCTAGACCCCAGACGGGAACAGATACGCAGTATTTT. Protein sequence: CSARPQTGTDTQYF.

This clonotype was seen just once. This rearrangement joins TRBV23-1 to TRBJ2-1; D assignment may be TRBD1 or TRBD2 (5 bases each). TRBV23-1 is treated as an ORF (open reading frame) with a function not yet certain. Trimming left V 8 bases short and J 7 bases short, with 18 bases between. The CDR3 contains 14 residues. The CDR3 coding sequence is TGCGCCAGCCGTTCTATTGGGGGAGTAAATGAGCAGTTCTTC. This codes for CASRSIGGVNEQFF.

This clonotype was seen repeatedly, ten times or more. The V and J genes are TRBV9 and TRBJ2-3; D remains ambiguous. This CDR3 is 14 amino acids long. In germline, CDR1 is SGDLS, CDR2 YYNGEE. V was cut by 3 bases and J by 2 bases, with 10 bases left in between. This CDR3 reads CASSEEVVTDTQYF. The CDR3 bases are TGTGCCAGCAGCGAGGAAGTGGTCACAGATACGCAGTATTTT.

The table lists this clonotype with a few counts. This chain connects TRBV5-6 to TRBJ2-1; D unclear. The germline CDR1 and CDR2 sequences are SGHDT and YYEEEE. The V end was cut by 4 bases, the J end by 9 bases, with 11 bases between. CDR3 size: 12 residues. The DNA of the CDR3 is TGTGCCAGCAGCCTTGACCGACCTGAGCAGTTCTTC. It translates to CASSLDRPEQFF.

The chain links TRBV4-2 to TRBJ2-3; a weak D match, TRBD2 (6 bases). The CDR3 contains 15 residues. CDR1 is LGHNA, CDR2 YNFKEQ, per germline. The germline V and J ends were trimmed by 2 bases and 2 bases, with 11 bases remaining between them. The CDR3 nucleotides read TGTGCCAGCAGCCAACTGGGGGAGGCCACAGATACGCAGTATTTT. Residues: CASSQLGEATDTQYF.

This clonotype was seen a few times. The rearrangement links TRBV10-3 to TRBJ2-7, with 13 bases lining up with TRBD2. This CDR3 has 15 residues. J gave up 1 base and V 8 bases, and 5 bases lay outside the gene matches. Germline-derived CDR1 and CDR2 are ENHRY and SYGVKD. CDR3 DNA sequence: TGTGCCATCGGCGCGACTAGCGGGAGGTCCTACGAGCAGTACTTC. Protein product: CAIGATSGRSYEQYF.

There are many counts of this clonotype. At one end the junction does not follow the germline gene, possibly because of a read error. This chain connects TRBV6-5 to TRBJ2-7; 10 bases line up with TRBD1. This CDR3 has 11 residues. Germline lookup yields CDR1 MNHEY and CDR2 SVGAGI. The CDR3 spells CASSSGTGEDF. CDR3 in DNA: TGTGCCAGCAGCTCCGGGACAGGGGAGGACTTC.

This clonotype was seen more than once but under ten times. The J gene is TRBJ2-3, the V gene TRBV7-9; TRBD1 aligns across 8 bases. Germline V gene lookup returns CDR1 SEHNR and CDR2 FQNEAQ (reference sequence). Trimming took 4 bases from V and 5 from J; bases not matched to a gene: 8. This CDR3 has 15 residues. CDR3 protein: CASSSSGQGLDTQYF. As DNA, the CDR3 is TGTGCCAGCAGCTCCAGCGGACAGGGACTAGATACGCAGTATTTT.

V gene TRBV4-1 combines with J gene TRBJ1-5, with D unresolved. CDR1 and CDR2 (germline): MGHRA, YSYEKL. Trimming left V 4 bases short and J 0 bases short, with 10 bases between. The CDR3 is 15 amino acids. CDR3 bases: TGCGCCAGCAGCCGAAGTTTGGATAGCAATCAGCCCCAGCATTTT. Its protein product is CASSRSLDSNQPQHF.

This CDR3 reads CASRGTTGITYEQYF. In DNA form, the CDR3 reads TGTGCCAGCAGGGGGACGACAGGGATCACCTACGAGCAGTACTTC. The V gene is TRBV2, the J gene TRBJ2-7; 7 nucleotides align to TRBD1. Germline V gives CDR1 SNHLY, CDR2 FYNNEI. This CDR3 contains 15 residues. The V and J ends lost 6 bases and 2 bases, in that order; junction bases with no gene match: 10.

The rearrangement joins TRBV20-1 to TRBJ2-1; TRBD2 might be the D (6 bases). Trimming took 6 bases from V and 4 from J, leaving 31 bases between them. The V gene's germline CDR1 is DFQATT and CDR2 SNEGSKA (reference sequence). The CDR3 runs 19 residues. This CDR3 reads CSANSYPGLVLHLYNEQFF. In nucleotides, the CDR3 is TGCAGTGCCAATAGCTACCCGGGACTCGTCCTTCACTTATACAATGAGCAGTTCTTC.

This clonotype was detected only a few times. The V and J genes are TRBV21-1 and TRBJ2-5; the tabulated D call, TRBD1, remains unverified against the DNA. TRBV21-1 corresponds to a pseudogene. There are 13 residues in the CDR3. Written as DNA, the CDR3 is TGTGCCAGCAGGATTCGACAGGGAAAGACCCAGTACTTC. It encodes CASRIRQGKTQYF.

The chain links TRBV6-4 to TRBJ2-1; D is unclear. V lost 3 bases to trimming and J lost 3 bases, with 6 bases between them. CDR1 and CDR2 (germline): MRHNA, SNTAGT. This CDR3 has 13 residues. The CDR3 loop reads CASSENSYNEQFF. CDR3 nucleotides: TGTGCCAGCAGTGAAAATAGCTACAATGAGCAGTTCTTC.

V and J are TRBV4-3 and TRBJ2-2, with TRBD2 matching over 11 bases. Germline V CDR1 and CDR2: LGHNA, YSLEER. CDR3 length: 16 amino acids. V lost 10 bases to trimming and J lost 7 bases; unmatched junction nucleotides: 14. The CDR3 DNA sequence: TGCGCCACAAGTAGCGGGAGGGCCGAGGTTATCGGGGAGCTGTTTTTT. The encoded protein is CATSSGRAEVIGELFF.

This clonotype was seen ten or more times. The chain carries TRBV3-1 and TRBJ2-7, with TRBD2 matching over 7 bases. The germline V gene has CDR1 LGHDT and CDR2 YNNKEL (reference sequence). The CDR3 sequence is 15 residues long. The trim removed 5 bases at V and 4 bases at J, leaving 11 bases unmatched. The CDR3 reads CASSFTGTTGYEQYF. The CDR3 nucleotides are TGTGCCAGCAGCTTCACCGGGACTACCGGATACGAGCAGTACTTC.

The rearrangement uses TRBV5-1 and TRBJ2-7, with 9 bases identical to TRBD2. This CDR3 region has 15 residues. Germline V CDR1 and CDR2: SGHRS, YFSETQ. The trim removed 3 bases at V and 1 base at J, leaving 5 bases unmatched. CDR3 coding DNA: TGCGCCAGCAGCTCCCCGACTAGCGGTTCCTACGAGCAGTACTTC. Its protein is CASSSPTSGSYEQYF.

At least ten counts were recorded for this clonotype. The J gene is TRBJ1-2, the V gene TRBV12-3 or TRBV12-4; D may be TRBD1 (5 bases). Trimming pared 7 bases from V and 9 bases from J, leaving 18 bases between. The CDR3 loop spans 13 amino acids. The CDR3 reads CASNMGGVPSYTF. The CDR3 nucleotides read TGTGCCAGCAATATGGGGGGGGTCCCCAGCTACACCTTC.

The chain joins TRBV29-1 to TRBJ2-7; tentative D call: TRBD2 (6 bases). The CDR3 spans 13 residues. V lost 8 bases and J 4 bases, leaving 18 bases between the germline ends. Germline lookup yields CDR1 SQVTM and CDR2 ANQGSEA. The CDR3 sequence: CSIPARDPYEQYF. CDR3 in DNA: TGCAGCATCCCCGCGCGGGATCCTTACGAGCAGTACTTC.

J is TRBJ2-1 and V is TRBV15; D gene uncertain. CDR3 length equals 11 residues. CDR1 is LNHNV and CDR2 is YYDKDF in the germline V gene (reference sequence). V was pared by 2 bases and J by 8 bases, with 4 bases between. The CDR3 sequence is CATSRLDEQFF. CDR3 nucleotide sequence: TGTGCCACCAGCAGATTGGATGAGCAGTTCTTC.

The V gene is TRBV12-3 or TRBV12-4, the J gene TRBJ1-4; TRBD1 matches at 8 bases. J lost 8 bases, V lost 5 bases, and 7 bases had no gene match. The CDR3 extends over 14 amino acids. CDR3 residues: CASSRTTGDEKLFF. The CDR3 nucleotides read TGTGCCAGCAGTCGGACGACAGGGGACGAAAAACTGTTTTTT.

This clonotype was seen a few times. The chain links TRBV5-5 to TRBJ2-7, with unresolved D. V lost 0 bases and J 6 bases, leaving 13 bases between the germline ends. CDR3 length: 14 amino acids. Germline CDR1 reads SGHKS; CDR2 reads YYEKEE (reference sequence). CDR3 residues: CASSLEHLFAEQYF. CDR3 nucleotide sequence: TGTGCCAGCAGCTTGGAACACCTGTTTGCCGAGCAGTACTTC.

The rearrangement joins TRBV30 to TRBJ2-3, with D perhaps TRBD1 (6 bases). The length of the CDR3 is 14 residues. The ends were cut back, 7 bases at V and 0 bases at J, with 14 bases in the middle. CDR1 is GTSNPN, CDR2 SVGIG, per germline (reference sequence). In nucleotides, the CDR3 is TGTGCCTTGGGCCTGGGGGCTAGCACAGATACGCAGTATTTT. It specifies CALGLGASTDTQYF.